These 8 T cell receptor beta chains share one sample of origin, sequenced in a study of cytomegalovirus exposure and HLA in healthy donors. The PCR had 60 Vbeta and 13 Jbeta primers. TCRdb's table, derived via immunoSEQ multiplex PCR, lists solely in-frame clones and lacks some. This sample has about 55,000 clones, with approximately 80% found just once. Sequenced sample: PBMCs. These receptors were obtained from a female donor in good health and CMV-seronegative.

CDR3 in amino acids: CASSPSLIANTGELFF. Here the CDR3 DNA reads TGTGCCAGCAGCCCCTCCCTTATCGCGAACACCGGGGAGCTGTTTTTT. The rearrangement uses TRBV13 and TRBJ2-2; no reliable D call. The CDR3 totals 16 residues. V lost 5 bases to trimming and J lost 0 bases, with 13 bases between them. Looked up from germline, CDR1 is PRHDT and CDR2 is FYEKMQ (reference sequence).

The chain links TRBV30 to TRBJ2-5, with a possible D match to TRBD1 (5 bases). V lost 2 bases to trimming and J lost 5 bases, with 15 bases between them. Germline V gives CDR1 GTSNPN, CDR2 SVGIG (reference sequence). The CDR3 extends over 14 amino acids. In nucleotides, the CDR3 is TGTGCCTGGAGTTGGCAGGGAAGGCAGGAGACCCAGTACTTC. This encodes CAWSWQGRQETQYF.

The CDR3 bases are TGTGCCAGCAGTTACGCGCCTCGACAGTCCTACGAGCAGTACTTC. Residues: CASSYAPRQSYEQYF. This chain joins TRBV6-6 and TRBJ2-7, with D perhaps matching TRBD1 (5 bases). The germline gives CDR1 MNHNY, CDR2 SVGAGI (reference sequence). Trimming removed 2 bases at V and 1 base at J, with 12 bases between. The CDR3 is 15 amino acids.

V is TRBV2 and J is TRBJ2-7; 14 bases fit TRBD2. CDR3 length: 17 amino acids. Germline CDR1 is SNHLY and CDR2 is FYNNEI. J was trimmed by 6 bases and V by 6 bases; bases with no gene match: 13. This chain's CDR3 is CASRETSGRAKSREQYF. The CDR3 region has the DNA TGTGCCAGCAGAGAGACTAGCGGGAGGGCCAAAAGCCGCGAGCAGTACTTC.

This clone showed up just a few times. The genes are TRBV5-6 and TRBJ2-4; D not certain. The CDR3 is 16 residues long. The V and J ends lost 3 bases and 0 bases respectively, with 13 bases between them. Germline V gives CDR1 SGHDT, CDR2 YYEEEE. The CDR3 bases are TGTGCCAGCAGCTCATCAGAAACCCTAGCCAAAAACATTCAGTACTTC. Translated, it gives CASSSSETLAKNIQYF.

The chain's CDR3 is CASSRSVGQRVDTQYF. In DNA form, the CDR3 reads TGTGCCAGCAGCCGATCAGTGGGACAGCGTGTTGATACGCAGTATTTT. The rearrangement uses TRBV7-9 and TRBJ2-3; 7 bases match TRBD1. The germline V gene has CDR1 SEHNR and CDR2 FQNEAQ (reference sequence). Trimming took 5 bases from V and 6 from J; bases not matched to a gene: 14. CDR3 size: 16 residues.

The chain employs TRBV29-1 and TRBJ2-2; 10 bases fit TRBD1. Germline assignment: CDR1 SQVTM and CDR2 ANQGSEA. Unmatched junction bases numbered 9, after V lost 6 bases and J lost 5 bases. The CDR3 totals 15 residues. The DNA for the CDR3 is TGCAGCGTCCTCCGACGGACAGGGGGGACCGGGGAGCTGTTTTTT. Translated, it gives CSVLRRTGGTGELFF.

CDR3 sequence (DNA): TGTGCCAGCAGCCCGACCCGCGGGGATGAGCAGTTCTTC. Translation gives CASSPTRGDEQFF. The chain is built from TRBV7-3 and TRBJ2-1, with a tentative D call TRBD2 (6 bases). Between the trimmed V and J ends, which lost 5 bases and 8 bases, there was a span of 13 bases. The CDR3 runs 13 residues. CDR1 is SGHTA and CDR2 is FQGTGA in the germline V gene.